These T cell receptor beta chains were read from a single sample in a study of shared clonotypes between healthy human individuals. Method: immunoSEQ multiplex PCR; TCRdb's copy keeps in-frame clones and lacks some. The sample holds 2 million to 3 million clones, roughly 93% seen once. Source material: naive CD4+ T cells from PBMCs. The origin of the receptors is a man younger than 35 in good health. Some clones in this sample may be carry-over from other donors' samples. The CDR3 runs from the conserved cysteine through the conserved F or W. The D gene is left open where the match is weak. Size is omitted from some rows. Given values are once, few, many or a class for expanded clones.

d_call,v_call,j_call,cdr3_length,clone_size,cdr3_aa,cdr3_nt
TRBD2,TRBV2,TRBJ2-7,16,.,CASRTGTSAPTDEQYF,TGTGCCAGCAGAACCGGGACTAGCGCGCCTACCGACGAGCAGTACTTC
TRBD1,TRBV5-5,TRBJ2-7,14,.,CASSTMTGVVQQYF,TGTGCCAGCAGCACCATGACAGGGGTAGTACAGCAGTACTTC
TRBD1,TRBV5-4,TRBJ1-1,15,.,CASSLGGTGNSEAFF,TGTGCCAGCAGCTTGGGTGGGACAGGGAATTCTGAAGCTTTCTTT
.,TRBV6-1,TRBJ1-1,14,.,CASRAGIMNTEAFF,TGTGCCAGCCGCGCCGGTATCATGAACACTGAAGCTTTCTTT
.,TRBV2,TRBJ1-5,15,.,CASSVRNTPYQPQHF,TGTGCCAGCAGTGTGCGTAACACCCCATATCAGCCCCAGCATTTT
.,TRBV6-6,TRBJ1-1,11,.,CASTLHTEAFF,TGTGCCAGCACCCTACACACTGAAGCTTTCTTT
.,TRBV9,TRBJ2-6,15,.,CASSVLTTGANVLTF,TGTGCCAGCAGCGTCCTTACCACTGGGGCCAACGTCCTGACTTTC
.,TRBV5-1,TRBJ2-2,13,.,CASSLWYTGELFF,TGCGCCAGCAGCTTGTGGTACACCGGGGAGCTGTTTTTT
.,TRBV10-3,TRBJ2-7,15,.,CAISHVTRAANEQYF,TGTGCCATCAGCCACGTGACCAGAGCAGCCAACGAGCAGTACTTC
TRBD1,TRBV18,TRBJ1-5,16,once,CASSLGQGEGNQPQHF,TGTGCCAGCTCACTGGGACAGGGCGAGGGCAATCAGCCCCAGCATTTT
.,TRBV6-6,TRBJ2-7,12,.,CASGQGNYEQYF,TGTGCCAGCGGGCAGGGGAACTACGAGCAGTACTTC
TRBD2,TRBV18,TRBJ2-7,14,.,CASSPYSGTYEQYF,TGTGCCAGCTCACCCTATAGCGGGACCTACGAGCAGTACTTC
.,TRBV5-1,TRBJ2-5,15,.,CASSLGLAVQETQYF,TGCGCCAGCAGCTTGGGTCTGGCAGTCCAAGAGACCCAGTACTTC
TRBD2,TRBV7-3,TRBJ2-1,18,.,CASSLMAGGPGSYNEQFF,TGTGCCAGCAGCTTAATGGCGGGAGGGCCGGGAAGCTACAATGAGCAGTTCTTC
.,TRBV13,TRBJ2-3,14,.,CASRRVSGTDTQYF,TGTGCCAGCAGGAGGGTGTCTGGCACAGATACGCAGTATTTT
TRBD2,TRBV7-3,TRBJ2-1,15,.,CASSITGTSYNEQFF,TGTGCCAGCAGCATCACCGGGACTAGCTACAATGAGCAGTTCTTC
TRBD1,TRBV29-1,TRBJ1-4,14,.,CSVRKTGTDEKLFF,TGCAGCGTTCGAAAAACAGGGACAGATGAAAAACTGTTTTTT
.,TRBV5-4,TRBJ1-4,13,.,CASSFSTNEKLFF,TGTGCCAGCAGCTTTAGCACTAATGAAAAACTGTTTTTT
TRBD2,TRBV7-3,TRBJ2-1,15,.,CASSPRTSGNDEQFF,TGTGCCAGCAGCCCCCGGACTAGCGGGAACGATGAGCAGTTCTTC
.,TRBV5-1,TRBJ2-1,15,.,CASSPGTSSYNEQFF,TGCGCCAGCAGCCCCGGGACGAGCTCCTACAATGAGCAGTTCTTC
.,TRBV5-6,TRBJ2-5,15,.,CASSLGGSLLETQYF,TGTGCCAGCAGCTTGGGAGGGTCTCTATTAGAGACCCAGTACTTC
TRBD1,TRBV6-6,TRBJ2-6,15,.,CASSQDRAGANVLTF,TGTGCCAGCAGCCAAGACAGGGCCGGGGCCAACGTCCTGACTTTC
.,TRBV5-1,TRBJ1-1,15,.,CASSYLQGPNTEAFF,TGCGCCAGCAGCTATCTACAGGGCCCGAACACTGAAGCTTTCTTT
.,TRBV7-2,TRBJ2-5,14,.,CASSLSGLEVTQYF,TGTGCCAGCAGCTTATCGGGTTTAGAGGTGACCCAGTACTTC
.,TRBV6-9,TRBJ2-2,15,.,CASSPVGVNTGELFF,TGTGCCAGCAGCCCCGTGGGTGTAAACACCGGGGAGCTGTTTTTT
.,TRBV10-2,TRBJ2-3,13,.,CASRETGRSTQYF,TGCGCCAGCAGAGAGACAGGGAGGTCGACGCAGTATTTT
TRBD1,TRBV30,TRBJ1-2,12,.,CAWKDRVYGYTF,TGTGCCTGGAAGGACAGGGTCTATGGCTACACCTTC
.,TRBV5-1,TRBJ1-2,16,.,CASSSRPTSTWNGYTF,TGCGCCAGCAGCTCCAGACCCACCTCAACATGGAATGGCTACACCTTC
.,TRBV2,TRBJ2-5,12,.,CASSTGLETQYF,TGTGCCAGCAGTACAGGGTTGGAGACCCAGTACTTC
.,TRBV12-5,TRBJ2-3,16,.,CASGPQWGASTDTQYF,TGTGCTAGTGGTCCTCAATGGGGAGCCAGCACAGATACGCAGTATTTT
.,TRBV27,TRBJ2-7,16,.,CASSSFSWGRTYEQYF,TGTGCCAGCAGTTCTTTTTCGTGGGGACGGACCTACGAGCAGTACTTC
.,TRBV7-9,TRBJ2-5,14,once,CASSSGHRQETQYF,TGTGCCAGCAGCTCGGGACACAGACAAGAGACCCAGTACTTC
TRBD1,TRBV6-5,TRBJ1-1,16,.,CASSFEQGAVNTEAFF,TGTGCCAGCAGTTTTGAGCAGGGGGCGGTGAACACTGAAGCTTTCTTT
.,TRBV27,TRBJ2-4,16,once,CASSLMETLAKNIQYF,TGTGCCAGCAGTTTAATGGAGACACTAGCCAAAAACATTCAGTACTTC
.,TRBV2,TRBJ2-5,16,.,CASSGSSGHRQETQYF,TGTGCCAGCAGTGGGAGCTCGGGACACCGACAAGAGACCCAGTACTTC
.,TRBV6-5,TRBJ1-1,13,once,CATHPGNRAEAFF,TGTGCCACCCACCCGGGAAATCGCGCTGAAGCTTTCTTT
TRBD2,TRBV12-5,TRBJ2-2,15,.,CASGSSGGNTGELFF,TGTGCTAGTGGCTCTAGCGGGGGGAACACCGGGGAGCTGTTTTTT
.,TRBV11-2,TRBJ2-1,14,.,CASRRLVGANEQFF,TGTGCCAGCAGACGACTCGTAGGGGCCAATGAGCAGTTCTTC
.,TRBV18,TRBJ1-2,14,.,CASSPPRDSWGYTF,TGTGCCAGCTCACCACCCCGGGATTCATGGGGCTACACCTTC
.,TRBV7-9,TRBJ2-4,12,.,CASTTGRNIQYF,TGTGCCAGCACGACGGGTAGAAACATTCAGTACTTC
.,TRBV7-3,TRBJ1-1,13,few,CASSLTEDTEAFF,TGTGCCAGCAGCTTAACGGAGGATACTGAAGCTTTCTTT
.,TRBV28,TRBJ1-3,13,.,CASSFHLRASIYF,TGTGCCAGCAGTTTCCACCTTAGGGCCTCCATATATTTT
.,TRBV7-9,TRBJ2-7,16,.,CASSLDQRAGGYEQYF,TGTGCCAGCAGCTTAGACCAAAGGGCAGGGGGGTACGAGCAGTACTTC
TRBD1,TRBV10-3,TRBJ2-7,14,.,CAITRDRGPSEQYF,TGTGCCATCACCAGGGACAGGGGCCCCTCCGAGCAGTACTTC
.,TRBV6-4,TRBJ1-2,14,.,CASSDGSGVHGYTF,TGTGCCAGCAGTGACGGTTCAGGGGTCCATGGCTACACCTTC